This T cell receptor (beta chain) stems from a study of cytomegalovirus exposure and HLA in healthy donors (dated by TCRdb to about 2017). Regarding the research as a whole: In an earlier analysis of 450 to 750 of the donors, about 270 Gb of sequence data and roughly 100 million unique TCR beta sequences from 180 million or so T cells were reported. Roughly 320 gigabases of sequencing data and 91 million or so unique TCR sequences made up an early release that covered 640 HLA-typed donors. Of the 398 genotyped donors, 65% to 90% fell in the genetic ancestry cluster associated with self-reported Caucasian donors. The study aimed to test whether cataloging public T cell receptors could reveal signatures of past pathogen exposure. The study used immunosequencing to profile the T cell repertoires of several hundred subjects and linked those repertoires to cytomegalovirus serostatus. A separate validation cohort of approximately 130 different subjects was used in addition to the 666-subject first cohort. High-throughput TCR immunosequencing, statistical association of individual TCRs with disease status, and machine learning were combined to predict cytomegalovirus infection status. A later analysis re-analyzed previously published TCR beta repertoires from 550 to 700 donors and added high-resolution HLA genotyping to study TCR occurrence patterns. Rather than drawing on any new phenotypic data, the later analysis identified candidate immune exposures from TCR beta sequences and the way those sequences occurred across donors. To decide whether each TCR beta V gene segment behaved as functional or pseudogenic, an earlier analysis of some 600 of the donors relied on high-throughput TCR beta sequencing. Donor age, sex, ethnicity and CMV serostatus were compiled together with the repertoire data. A later genetic analysis used genome-wide SNP genotypes for about 55% of the 666 donors, treating that subset as a discovery cohort. Every discovery cohort repertoire had been produced on one sequencing platform. Both class I and class II loci were covered by HLA typing, at four-digit resolution. The number of donors typed differed by locus, with roughly 629-640 for A, B, C, DRB1 and DQB1, 522 for DQA1, 606 for DPA1, and approximately 470 for DPB1. Roughly 5 DR-DQ haplotypes were handled as single units for association and clustering, since linkage in the cohort was strong. Among approximately 370 genotyped donors of the cohort, an average of around 250,000 unique TCR beta nucleotide sequences was sequenced per donor, of which 15% to 20% were non-productive.

V drops 4 bases and J drops 0 bases, leaving 12 bases in between. From the cysteine up to the phenylalanine, the CDR3 has a length of 15 residues. This entry keeps only the CDR3 DNA: 45 bases, framed from base 1. Looking up the germline V gene yields CDR1 MNHEY and CDR2 SVGAGI. The cohort consisted of approximately 670 healthy bone marrow donors. At the time of sampling, all cohort members were nominally healthy, though unrecorded immune exposures were likely present. The donor tested CMV seropositive, placing the donor among the roughly 300 seropositive members of the cohort. A peripheral blood sample was provided by each donor, and peripheral blood mononuclear cells were used for TCR beta sequencing. Genomic DNA was extracted from the blood cell samples with the Qiagen DNeasy Blood Extraction Kit. The method behind the library was the immunoSEQ multiplex PCR assay. For the multiplex PCR, a mixture combining 60 forward primers for TCR Vbeta segments and 13 reverse primers for TCR Jbeta segments was used. The CDR3 region of rearranged TCR beta genes was amplified from genomic DNA with a multiplex PCR assay. Amplified TCR beta libraries were sequenced as 87-base-pair reads on the Illumina HiSeq System. As for the original processing: Across the 670 or so repertoires, a later analysis counted some 80 million unique TCR beta chains, roughly 11 million of which were shared by at least two donors. To remove PCR and sequencing errors, raw reads were error-corrected and collapsed into unique sequences using a nearest-neighbor algorithm that merged closely related sequences. Alignment of CDR3 sequences to IMGT reference sequences was used to assign V, D and J gene segments. For a sequence to be retained, at least a six-nucleotide match to both a V gene segment and a J gene segment was required. A rearrangement was called productive if the CDR3 had no stop codons and remained in frame with V and J, and every other rearrangement was called non-productive. Following IMGT convention, CDR3 was defined as the stretch from the second conserved V-encoded cysteine up to the conserved J-encoded phenylalanine. The earlier analysis of 587 of the donors excluded sequences that lacked an unambiguous match to a single V gene segment. An earlier analysis of some 500 of the donors classified V segments as functional when productive rearrangements were above 56.7% and as segregating when the standard deviation between donors was above 5%. A statistical classification framework was built to diagnose cytomegalovirus status from the catalog of TCR beta chain sequences. A later analysis assigned V and J genes by comparing TCR nucleotide sequences with IMGT/GENE-DB human TR gene sequences. The TCRdist pipeline was used in a later analysis to assign CDR3 sequences and most-parsimonious VDJ recombination scenarios. In a later analysis, every TCR beta chain was defined by the combination of its CDR3 amino acid sequence and its V-gene family, and reads without a unique V-gene family were dropped. A later analysis removed several hundred highly shared, low-generation-probability nucleotide sequences to deal with suspected cross-contamination and a sequencing artifact. In a later analysis, a clonal expansion index for each public chain was calculated from normalized within-repertoire ranks of inferred template counts. In a later analysis, generation probabilities were computed using a VDJ recombination model fitted to out-of-frame rearrangements, and the results were checked against IGoR. In a later analysis, TCR-TCR, TCR-HLA and TCR-CMV co-occurrence was scored with hypergeometric tests, and a repertoire-size bias correction was applied to TCR pairs. A later analysis estimated false discovery rates by permuting HLA or CMV assignments 20 times. In a later analysis, co-occurring TCRs were grouped using DBSCAN, with TCRdist sequence similarity added in when clustering inside HLA-allele-positive subsets. For co-occurrence clustering, repertoires with fewer than 30,000 or more than 120,000 public chains were excluded, along with about five repertoires with anomalous nucleotide sharing. TCRdb stores this immuneACCESS table with in-frame sequences only. Part of the clones is absent; in the studies checked, under half of the shortfall reflects unresolved V genes, and no reason is known for the rest. That table gives V, J and clone size, and the DNA gave D and trimming. In this sample the table shows fewer than 110,000 clones, 76% of which occur a single time. The ten biggest clones cover 10% of the sample.

A remark on this clone: Its recognized antigen is unknown. Per-base quality was not reported, and no clone a single base away is much larger than it.

Overall study outcomes, separate from this receptor: In vitro tests confirmed that a few of the cytomegalovirus-associated TCR beta chains recognize cytomegalovirus antigens. In a later analysis, most CMV-associated TCR beta chains were found to appear HLA-restricted, with HLA associations seemingly driven largely by CMV exposure. This cohort had only TCR beta chains sequenced, and the lack of alpha or paired-chain data limited which features could be detected. A cluster of highly shared sequence variants was judged likely to be a technical artifact of the sequencing pipeline. A further reported finding was that TCR beta sequences accurately predicted the HLA-A and HLA-B alleles for most subjects in the first cohort. Most TCR sequences were seen in very few donors, while some public TCRs were found in many individuals. Strong co-occurrence of HLA alleles, especially DR and DQ, made assigning TCR associations to individual alleles difficult. Some IMGT-functional V segments, including TRBV6-2 and TRBV6-3, could not be told apart with the 87-base-pair reads, so those segments were excluded. In an earlier analysis of under 600 of the donors, most TCR beta V segments were observed in productive rearrangements about 90% or about 30% of the time, broadly matching IMGT annotations. Linkage disequilibrium might explain the correlated functional status among segregating V segments, but an unknown experimental factor could not be excluded. In a later analysis, HLA-associated TCR beta chains showed more clonal expansion and lower generation probabilities than non-associated chains that were equally common. In a later analysis, the rate of TCR association differed among HLA loci, with DRB1 alleles having the most associated TCRs and HLA-C alleles having the fewest. Presence/absence analyses assumed roughly uniform sequencing depth across donors, an assumption that may not hold. The classifier was reported to diagnose cytomegalovirus status with high specificity and sensitivity in both the original cohort and the validation cohort. V-gene and J-gene trimming of TCR beta chains was associated with a missense DCLRE1C variant in a later genetic analysis, and the association was replicated in an independent cohort. The authors suggested that the approach could potentially be generalized to other disease states and immunological phenotypes. According to a later analysis, parvovirus B19, influenza, CMV and Epstein-Barr virus appeared linked to several top co-occurrence clusters. According to a later genetic analysis, donors in an Asian-associated ancestry cluster had fewer N-insertions in productive TCRs than the approximately 670-donor mean. The only immune exposure information available for the cohort was CMV serostatus. Over 15 rarely observed V segments, including chromosome 9 orphons, were excluded from the earlier analysis of approximately 500 of the donors because counts were too low. A total of roughly 160 TCR beta chains were listed by the study as associated with cytomegalovirus. At a false discovery rate of 0.05, a later analysis linked roughly 17,000 TCR beta sequences to specific HLA alleles. Because HLA typing was unavailable for some donors at each locus, only the typed subset was used in association tests.

The sample taken for sequencing was PBMCs. The V and J genes are TRBV6-5 and TRBJ1-1; perhaps TRBD1 is the D gene, with 5 bases matching. The TCR was taken from a woman aged 18-29 years in good health and CMV-seropositive. Read as DNA, the sequence is TGTGCCAGCAGTTTCCGGACATACATGAACACTGAAGCTTTCTTT. This encodes CASSFRTYMNTEAFF.